This T cell receptor beta chain was captured by sequencing in a study of blood T cell repertoires in COVID-19. Overall study: Material from acute and convalescent COVID-19 was sourced from the United States, Italy and Spain.

Germline CDR1 is SQVTM and CDR2 is ANQGSEA. The CDR3 has 13 amino acids. Trimming pared 6 bases from V and 4 bases from J, leaving 15 bases between. The assay was immunoSEQ multiplex PCR, and TCRdb's table has in-frame clones only and misses some. The repertoire has some 120,000 clones, around nine tenths of them found once; the top ten carry 7.5% to 8%. This clone was counted once. The gene calls are TRBV29-1 and TRBJ1-2; D unresolved. This clonotype was obtained from a man aged 50 or older with acute or convalescent COVID-19. Sequencing was carried out using peripheral blood. The CDR3, as DNA: TGCAGCGTAGTCTTCGAGGCCCCCTATGGCTACACCTTC. Residues: CSVVFEAPYGYTF.